The 21 T cell receptor beta chains listed next were all sequenced from one sample in a study of T cell repertoires in cytomegalovirus infection. TCRdb analysed the reads with MiXCR anew, one entry per CDR3 protein. The table lists roughly 300,000 distinct CDR3 sequences, about 25% of them singletons. Sequenced input: PBMCs. These TCRs come from a human donor in good health (CMV status not recorded). Some clones in this sample may be carry-over from other donors' samples.

The chain combines TRBV28 with TRBJ1-1; D is unclear. CDR1 is MDHEN and CDR2 is SYDVKM in the germline V gene. V was cut by 3 bases and J by 0 bases, with 8 bases left in between. The CDR3 loop spans 14 amino acids. The CDR3 DNA reads TGTGCCAGCAGTTTCTGGGGTGTGAACACTGAAGCTTTCTTT. This codes for CASSFWGVNTEAFF.

The V gene is TRBV29-1, the J gene TRBJ1-1; no reliable D call. The germline gives CDR1 SQVTM, CDR2 ANQGSEA. This CDR3 spans 14 amino acids. Trimming took 4 bases from V and 1 from J, leaving 13 bases between them. The CDR3 sequence is CSVVRGLGNTEAFF. The CDR3 nucleotides are TGCAGCGTTGTACGGGGATTAGGGAACACTGAAGCTTTCTTT.

This clonotype was counted a few times. The chain couples TRBV25-1 to TRBJ2-6; D possibly corresponds to TRBD2 (6 bases). The CDR3 sequence is 17 residues long. CDR1 is MGHDK and CDR2 is SYGVNS in the germline V gene. Trimming removed 4 bases at V and 3 bases at J, with 16 bases between. As DNA, the CDR3 is TGTGCCAGCAGTGGCGGGACTCCCGGAGATGGGGCCAACGTCCTGACTTTC. Translation gives CASSGGTPGDGANVLTF.

This clonotype appeared many times. The chain combines TRBV6-5 with TRBJ1-6, with unresolved D. In germline, CDR1 is MNHEY, CDR2 SVGAGI. CDR3 size: 14 residues. V shed 1 base and J shed 7 bases, with 8 bases lying between them. CDR3 sequence (DNA): TGTGCCAGCAGTTACTTCGGTTCCAATTCACCCCTCCACTTT. It codes for CASSYFGSNSPLHF.

The CDR3 region has the DNA TGTGCCAGCAGTTCTCGGGACTTTCCGGGCTCTGGGGCCAACGTCCTGACTTTC. It is translated as CASSSRDFPGSGANVLTF. The chain joins TRBV6-1 to TRBJ2-6, with D possibly TRBD2 on 6 matching bases. The V gene lost 5 bases and the J gene lost 0 bases, with 17 bases spanning the gap. The CDR3 is 18 residues long. CDR1 MNHNS and CDR2 SASEGT come from the germline V gene.

This clonotype has at least ten counts. The CDR3 nucleotides are TGTGCCAGCAGCGCCCGGGACAGGGGTTTCTTGGAGCAGTACTTC. As protein: CASSARDRGFLEQYF. The rearrangement joins TRBV7-2 to TRBJ2-7; TRBD1 aligns across 10 bases. Germline V lookup: CDR1 SGHTA, CDR2 FQGNSA. V shed 5 bases, J shed 7 bases, and the junction held 11 bases outside the gene matches. CDR3 length: 15 residues.

This clonotype has only a few counts. The V call is TRBV7-9, the J call TRBJ1-6, with TRBD1 matching 8 bases. The CDR3 is 13 residues long. Germline V gene lookup returns CDR1 SEHNR and CDR2 FQNEAQ (reference sequence). The junction had 1 base not matched to a gene; V was cut back by 3 bases and J by 9 bases. In nucleotides, the CDR3 is TGTGCCAGCAGCTTCAGGGGGCCTTCACCCCTCCACTTT. Protein: CASSFRGPSPLHF.

J is TRBJ2-5 and V is TRBV5-1; 9 bases fit TRBD2. The CDR3 has 16 amino acids. V shed 5 bases and J 4 bases; nucleotides not matched to a gene: 12. Germline-derived CDR1 and CDR2 are SGHRS and YFSETQ. The CDR3 DNA sequence: TGCGCCAGCAGTCCCGGGGAGCGGGGGGCCACAGAGACCCAGTACTTC. As protein: CASSPGERGATETQYF.

This clonotype was seen a few times. The chain has TRBV6-5 and TRBJ2-7, with 10 bases aligning to TRBD1. The CDR3 loop spans 16 amino acids. The J segment lost 3 bases and the V segment lost 3 bases, leaving 8 bases of the junction unmatched. CDR1 and CDR2 (germline): MNHEY, SVGAGI. The CDR3 here is CASSYWSDRGVYEQYF. CDR3 coding DNA: TGTGCCAGCAGTTATTGGTCGGACAGGGGGGTCTACGAGCAGTACTTC.

The sample holds a few counts of this clonotype. The J gene is TRBJ1-2, the V gene TRBV28; D may be TRBD1 (6 bases). CDR3 length: 13 residues. CDR1 and CDR2 (germline): MDHEN, SYDVKM. Between the trimmed V and J ends, which lost 5 bases and 8 bases, there was a span of 15 bases. CDR3 DNA sequence: TGTGCCAGCAGTCCTTCCCCCGGACAGGGCTACACCTTC. Translation: CASSPSPGQGYTF.

This chain connects TRBV28 to TRBJ1-1, with D unresolved. Germline V gives CDR1 MDHEN, CDR2 SYDVKM. This CDR3 comprises 11 residues. Trimming cost V 5 bases and J 7 bases, with 8 bases left between them. The CDR3, as DNA: TGTGCCAGCAGTAACAGACTTGAAGCTTTCTTT. Its translation: CASSNRLEAFF.

In regard to this clonotype: This clone may be a read error of a much larger clone one base away. The chain joins TRBV7-2 to TRBJ1-2; D ambiguous. V was cut by 0 bases and J by 1 base, with 12 bases left in between. This CDR3 region has 16 residues. CDR1 and CDR2 from the germline V gene are SGHTA and FQGNSA. This CDR3 is CASSLASEPFNYGYTF. The DNA of the CDR3 is TGTGCCAGCAGCTTAGCGTCTGAACCCTTTAACTATGGCTACACCTTC.

This clonotype was recorded at least ten times. V gene TRBV7-2 combines with J gene TRBJ1-1, with D possibly TRBD1 on 6 matching bases. This CDR3 has 15 residues. V was trimmed by 0 bases and J by 5 bases, leaving 13 bases between them. The V gene's germline CDR1 is SGHTA and CDR2 FQGNSA. The CDR3 sequence is CASSLAAGDRTEAFF. CDR3 sequence (DNA): TGTGCCAGCAGCTTAGCCGCAGGGGATAGAACTGAAGCTTTCTTT.

The V and J genes are TRBV29-1 and TRBJ1-2; D unresolved. The CDR3 sequence is 13 residues long. V was trimmed by 6 bases and J by 4 bases, leaving 15 bases between them. Per germline, CDR1 SQVTM and CDR2 ANQGSEA. In nucleotides, the CDR3 is TGCAGCGTAGAGTCCGGTCGAGGCTATGGCTACACCTTC. This gives the protein CSVESGRGYGYTF.

As regards this clonotype: Just one base apart from a much larger clone, this may be a read error. This rearrangement joins TRBV20-1 to TRBJ2-5; TRBD2 matches at 8 bases. The V gene's germline CDR1 is DFQATT and CDR2 SNEGSKA (reference sequence). The CDR3 spans 14 residues. The CDR3 sequence is CSANDGRASETQHF. The DNA for the CDR3 is TGCAGTGCTAACGACGGGAGGGCCAGTGAGACCCAGCACTTC.

Many counts were recorded for this clonotype. V and J are TRBV27 and TRBJ2-3, with 14 bases aligning to TRBD2. The germline gives CDR1 MNHEY, CDR2 SMNVEV (reference sequence). Trimming at V came to 5 bases and at J to 4 bases, leaving 14 bases not matched to a gene. This CDR3 has 19 residues. The CDR3 nucleotides read TGTGCCAGCAGTCCAGAGTCCGGACTAGCGGGAGGCCGGTCAGATACGCAGTATTTT. Amino acid sequence: CASSPESGLAGGRSDTQYF.

Regarding this clonotype: Since a much larger clone is just one base distant, this may be a read error. The chain joins TRBV7-2 to TRBJ1-5, with D hard to call. The CDR3 is 14 residues long. Germline V lookup: CDR1 SGHTA, CDR2 FQGNSA. V lost 4 bases and J 2 bases, leaving 9 bases between the germline ends. The CDR3 here is CASSCGVGNQPQHF. The CDR3 region has the DNA TGTGCCAGCAGCTGCGGGGTCGGCAATCAGCCCCAGCATTTT.

CDR3 sequence reads: CASSGRGREQFF. The CDR3 DNA reads TGTGCCAGCAGTGGGAGAGGACGGGAGCAGTTCTTC. The chain carries TRBV7-3 and TRBJ2-1; D is possibly TRBD2 (5 bases). V dropped 6 bases and J dropped 10 bases, with 13 bases sitting between them. CDR3 length: 12 amino acids. Looked up from germline, CDR1 is SGHTA and CDR2 is FQGTGA. The full variable domain, rest sourced from reference TRBV7-3 and TRBJ2-1, is GAGVSQTPSNKVTEKGKYVELRCDPISGHTALYWYRQSLGQGPEFLIYFQGTGAADDSGLPNDRFFAVRPEGSVSTLKIQRTERGDSAVYLCASSGRGREQFFGPGTRLTVL.

This clonotype occurred a few times. V usage is TRBV25-1 and J usage is TRBJ1-2; 7 bases are shared with TRBD1. Per germline, CDR1 MGHDK and CDR2 SYGVNS. Trimming removed 3 bases from V and 4 bases from J; junction bases left unmatched: 2. The CDR3 extends over 13 amino acids. This chain's CDR3 is CASSETGIYGYTF. The CDR3 region has the DNA TGTGCCAGCAGTGAGACAGGGATCTATGGCTACACCTTC.

V usage is TRBV6-6 and J usage is TRBJ2-5; no clear D. The germline V gene encodes CDR1 MNHNY and CDR2 SVGAGI (reference sequence). Trimming took 7 bases from V and 4 from J, leaving 10 bases between them. The CDR3 has 12 amino acids. Here the CDR3 reads CASTRGRETQYF. In DNA form, the CDR3 reads TGTGCCAGCACTCGCGGCAGAGAGACCCAGTACTTC.

This clonotype was seen more than once but under ten times. The rearrangement uses TRBV2 and TRBJ2-5, with TRBD1 matching 7 bases. V was clipped by 4 bases and J by 4 bases; unmatched bases: 3. The CDR3 loop spans 13 amino acids. Germline CDR1 reads SNHLY; CDR2 reads FYNNEI. Here the CDR3 reads CASSVYRGETQYF. Written as DNA, the CDR3 is TGTGCCAGCAGTGTGTACAGGGGAGAGACCCAGTACTTC.